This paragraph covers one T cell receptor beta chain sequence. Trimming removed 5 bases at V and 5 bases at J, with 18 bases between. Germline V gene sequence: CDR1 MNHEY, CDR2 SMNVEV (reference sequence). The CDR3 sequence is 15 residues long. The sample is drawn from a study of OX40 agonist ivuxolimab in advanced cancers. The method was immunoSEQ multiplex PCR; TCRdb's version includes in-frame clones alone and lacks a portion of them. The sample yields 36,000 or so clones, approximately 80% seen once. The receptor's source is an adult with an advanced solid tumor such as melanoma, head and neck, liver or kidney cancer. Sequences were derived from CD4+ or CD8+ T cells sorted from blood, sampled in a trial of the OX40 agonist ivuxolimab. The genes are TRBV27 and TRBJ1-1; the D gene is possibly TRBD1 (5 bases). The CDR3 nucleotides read TGTGCCAGCAGTCCGACGGCGGGGCGCGGGACTGAAGCTTTCTTT. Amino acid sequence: CASSPTAGRGTEAFF.